The next 29 T cell receptor beta chains were all read from a single sample in a study of shared clonotypes between healthy human individuals. Profiled with immunoSEQ multiplex PCR; TCRdb holds only in-frame clones, not every one. The table lists roughly 2,500,000 clones, roughly 93% of them singletons. Sequenced input: naive CD4+ T cells from PBMCs. Sample subset: CD45RA+ positively selected. Receptors originate from a man younger than 35 in good health. Some clones in this sample may be carry-over from other donors' samples.

The gene calls are TRBV7-9 and TRBJ2-5; 7 bases are a match to TRBD2. The V gene's germline CDR1 is SEHNR and CDR2 FQNEAQ (reference sequence). CDR3 length: 17 amino acids. The V segment lost 5 bases and the J segment 1 base; nucleotides outside the gene matches: 13. Here the CDR3 DNA reads TGTGCCAGCAGCCCCGGTAGGGCGGGAGTGATCCAAGAGACCCAGTACTTC. This translates into CASSPGRAGVIQETQYF.

The V and J genes are TRBV5-1 and TRBJ2-3, with 8 bases fitting TRBD2. Germline V gene sequence: CDR1 SGHRS, CDR2 YFSETQ. V shed 4 bases, J shed 6 bases, and the junction held 13 bases outside the gene matches. The CDR3 sequence is 16 residues long. The CDR3 protein is CASSTSLAGRGDTQYF. The CDR3 DNA reads as TGCGCCAGCAGCACCAGTCTAGCGGGCCGGGGGGATACGCAGTATTTT.

V usage is TRBV5-1 and J usage is TRBJ2-5; D may be TRBD2 (5 bases). The CDR3 is 13 amino acids. From germline, CDR1 is SGHRS and CDR2 YFSETQ. The ends were cut back, 5 bases at V and 3 bases at J, with 11 bases in the middle. The CDR3 region has the DNA TGCGCCAGCAGTAACGGGAAAAAAGAGACCCAGTACTTC. It translates to CASSNGKKETQYF.

This clone has only one observation. This rearrangement joins TRBV30 to TRBJ1-5; a possible D gene is TRBD1 (6 bases). With 1 base removed from V and 9 bases from J, the gap between germline ends came to 16 bases. In germline, CDR1 is GTSNPN, CDR2 SVGIG (reference sequence). The CDR3 extends over 14 amino acids. CDR3 sequence reads: CAWSESQGMGPQHF. The CDR3 coding sequence is TGTGCCTGGAGTGAGTCGCAGGGGATGGGGCCCCAGCATTTT.

The chain uses TRBV7-8 and TRBJ1-2; tentative D call: TRBD1 (5 bases). Trimming removed 1 base at V and 7 bases at J, with 13 bases between. CDR3 length: 14 amino acids. CDR1 is SGHVS and CDR2 is FQNEAQ in the germline V gene. CDR3 coding DNA: TGTGCCAGCAGCTTAGGGACATCACTAGGTGGCTACACCTTC. Its translation is CASSLGTSLGGYTF.

For this clone: Other DNA variants within this sample encode the same CDR3. DNA of the CDR3: TGTGCCAGCAGCTTATTATTGGAAGAGACCCAGTACTTC. Its protein product is CASSLLLEETQYF. This chain connects TRBV7-2 to TRBJ2-5; D gene unclear. CDR3 length: 13 residues. Per germline, CDR1 SGHTA and CDR2 FQGNSA. V was cut by 2 bases and J by 3 bases, with 7 bases left in between.

The V gene is TRBV27, the J gene TRBJ1-1; maybe TRBD1 (5 bases). Trimming stripped 5 bases from V and 4 bases from J, with 11 bases between. The length of the CDR3 is 13 residues. Germline CDR1 is MNHEY and CDR2 is SMNVEV (reference sequence). The CDR3 nucleotides read TGTGCCAGCAGTCCTAACAGGCCCACTGAAGCTTTCTTT. Amino acid sequence: CASSPNRPTEAFF.

Concerning this clone itself: This same CDR3 is encoded by further DNA sequences in the sample. The chain has TRBV20-1 and TRBJ2-5; no definite D call. Trimming stripped 6 bases from V and 4 bases from J, with 9 bases between. The CDR3 spans 11 residues. Germline V gene sequence: CDR1 DFQATT, CDR2 SNEGSKA (reference sequence). CDR3 in DNA: TGCAGTGCAAGGTCCCGAGAGACCCAGTACTTC. Amino acids: CSARSRETQYF.

V usage is TRBV4-1 and J usage is TRBJ2-4; 8 nucleotides agree with TRBD2. V trimming: 0 bases; J trimming: 1 base; junction bases outside the gene matches: 5. Germline assignment: CDR1 MGHRA and CDR2 YSYEKL. The CDR3 has 17 residues. CDR3 nucleotide sequence: TGCGCCAGCAGCCAAGAGGGTACGGGGGGGGCCAAAAACATTCAGTACTTC. Its protein product is CASSQEGTGGAKNIQYF.

This chain links TRBV7-8 with TRBJ2-7; 11 bases are a match to TRBD1. CDR1 is SGHVS, CDR2 FQNEAQ, per germline. After removal of 4 bases from V and 6 bases from J, the junction contained 5 bases not matched to a gene. The CDR3 is 14 residues long. The CDR3 DNA follows: TGTGCCAGCAGCTCTGGACAGGGGGCGGGCGAGCAGTACTTC. This encodes CASSSGQGAGEQYF.

The chain recombines TRBV5-6 with TRBJ2-5; D is ambiguous. V lost 1 base and J lost 7, with 8 bases in between. The germline gives CDR1 SGHDT, CDR2 YYEEEE. The CDR3 loop spans 12 amino acids. This chain's CDR3 is CASSLSGRTQYF. The DNA of the CDR3 is TGTGCCAGCAGCTTGAGTGGCAGGACCCAGTACTTC.

The chain is built from TRBV30 and TRBJ2-7, with TRBD2 as a possible D gene (6 bases). The CDR3 extends over 11 amino acids. Trimming cost V 0 bases and J 9 bases, with 9 bases left between them. From germline, CDR1 is GTSNPN and CDR2 SVGIG (reference sequence). The CDR3 bases are TGTGCCTGGAGTGTAGGAGGGGCGCAGTACTTC. As protein: CAWSVGGAQYF.

In its sample, this clone was seen once. The chain combines TRBV6-1 with TRBJ1-1; the match to TRBD1 covers 7 bases. With V trimmed by 6 bases and J by 1 base, 5 bases remained unmatched. Germline V gene lookup returns CDR1 MNHNS and CDR2 SASEGT. The CDR3 contains 14 residues. DNA for the CDR3: TGTGCCAGCAGGCCGGGACAGACGAACACTGAAGCTTTCTTT. This sequence encodes CASRPGQTNTEAFF.

The chain recombines TRBV7-2 with TRBJ2-7; the match to TRBD2 covers 9 bases. Germline loops: CDR1 SGHTA, CDR2 FQGNSA. The length of the CDR3 is 15 residues. V lost 2 bases to trimming and J lost 3 bases; unmatched junction nucleotides: 5. The DNA of the CDR3 is TGTGCCAGCAGCTTAAAAGCGGGAGGAAGCTACGAGCAGTACTTC. Encoded protein: CASSLKAGGSYEQYF.

The CDR3 spells CASSRGQSYEQYF. The CDR3 DNA follows: TGTGCCAGCAGCCGGGGACAGTCCTACGAGCAGTACTTC. This chain joins TRBV11-1 and TRBJ2-7; TRBD1 matches 7 bases. Germline V gene data show CDR1 as SGHAT and CDR2 as FQDESV (reference sequence). The CDR3 sequence is 13 residues long. V was clipped by 5 bases and J by 1 base; unmatched bases: 2.

V usage is TRBV6-5 and J usage is TRBJ2-3; D unresolved. This CDR3 spans 13 amino acids. Trimming shortened V by 6 bases and J by 4 bases, and 11 bases separated the two germline ends. In germline, CDR1 is MNHEY, CDR2 SVGAGI. Here the CDR3 DNA reads TGTGCCAGCAGATGGGATATCGCAGATACGCAGTATTTT. Amino acid sequence: CASRWDIADTQYF.

The chain couples TRBV6-1 to TRBJ1-4; TRBD1 matches 7 bases. Losses at the gene ends were 5 bases for V and 12 bases for J; bases not matched to a gene: 12. This CDR3 contains 14 residues. Per germline, CDR1 MNHNS and CDR2 SASEGT. The CDR3 sequence is CASSQDRVKIELFF. The DNA of the CDR3 is TGTGCCAGCAGTCAAGACAGGGTAAAGATAGAACTGTTTTTT.

In regard to this clone: Germline is not matched at one junction end, which may reflect a read error. The chain joins TRBV5-1 to TRBJ2-3, with D maybe TRBD2 (5 bases). Germline lookup yields CDR1 SGHRS and CDR2 YFSETQ. This CDR3 is 13 amino acids long. The CDR3, as DNA: TGCGCCAGCAGCACCTCTAGCACAGATACTCAGTATTTT. Translating it yields CASSTSSTDTQYF.

This clone was recorded only once. The chain carries TRBV4-3 and TRBJ2-3; D may be TRBD2 (5 bases). The germline CDR1 and CDR2 sequences are LGHNA and YSLEER. CDR3 length: 16 residues. V lost 1 base, J lost 4 bases, and 15 bases lay in between. CDR3: CASSQGAIMGADTQYF. For the CDR3, the DNA is TGCGCCAGCAGCCAAGGGGCTATTATGGGAGCAGATACGCAGTATTTT.

This clone has just a few counts. The CDR3 nucleotides read TGCAGCGCTACCACTAGCGGGAGTACCTACGAGCAGTACTTC. This encodes CSATTSGSTYEQYF. The rearrangement uses TRBV29-1 and TRBJ2-7; 11 bases map to TRBD2. From germline, CDR1 is SQVTM and CDR2 ANQGSEA. This CDR3 contains 14 residues. J was trimmed by 2 bases and V by 7 bases; bases with no gene match: 7.

The chain couples TRBV28 to TRBJ1-5; a weak D match, TRBD1 (5 bases). The CDR3 has 14 residues. CDR1 MDHEN and CDR2 SYDVKM come from the germline V gene. V lost 4 bases and J 6 bases, leaving 13 bases between the germline ends. This chain's CDR3 is CASSSPPQGQPQHF. The CDR3, as DNA: TGTGCCAGCAGTTCTCCTCCCCAGGGTCAGCCCCAGCATTTT. The variable domain in full, completed from reference TRBV28 and TRBJ1-5, reads DVKVTQSSRYLVKRTGEKVFLECVQDMDHENMFWYRQDPGLGLRLIYFSYDVKMKEKGDIPEGYSVSREKKERFSLILESASTNQTSMYLCASSSPPQGQPQHFGDGTRLSIL.

V gene TRBV5-1 combines with J gene TRBJ1-5; D gene ambiguous. This CDR3 is 13 amino acids long. Germline V gene lookup returns CDR1 SGHRS and CDR2 YFSETQ. V was clipped by 3 bases and J by 8 bases, with 12 bases between them. CDR3 nucleotides: TGCGCCAGCAGCTGGGAAACGGGAAAGCCCCAGCATTTT. This translates into CASSWETGKPQHF.

This clone was seen once. Other DNA sequences within the sample encode an identical CDR3. The gene calls are TRBV5-1 and TRBJ2-2; TRBD1 might be the D (5 bases). V gave up 0 bases and J gave up 6 bases, with 9 bases separating them. Germline-derived CDR1 and CDR2 are SGHRS and YFSETQ. The CDR3 totals 14 residues. The CDR3 protein is CASSLAQGPGELFF. For the CDR3, the DNA is TGCGCCAGCAGCTTGGCCCAGGGCCCCGGGGAGCTGTTTTTT.

This clone was detected only once. The J gene is TRBJ2-3, the V gene TRBV5-1; D is unclear. The CDR3 loop spans 13 amino acids. The V and J ends lost 4 bases and 4 bases respectively, with 10 bases between them. Germline V lookup: CDR1 SGHRS, CDR2 YFSETQ. CDR3: CASSTDRADTQYF. CDR3 coding DNA: TGCGCCAGCAGCACCGATCGGGCAGATACGCAGTATTTT.

The V gene is TRBV18, the J gene TRBJ2-5; tentative D call: TRBD2 (5 bases). This CDR3 is built from 14 residues. Trimming removed 0 bases from V and 7 bases from J, with 12 bases in between. Germline V gene lookup returns CDR1 KGHSH and CDR2 LQKENI. CDR3 sequence reads: CASSPPTNPGTQYF. DNA of the CDR3: TGTGCCAGCTCACCACCGACTAACCCTGGGACCCAGTACTTC.

The chain has TRBV19 and TRBJ2-7; the D call may be TRBD1 or TRBD2 (5 bases each). V was shortened by 4 bases and J by 4 bases, with 14 bases between the two germline ends. Germline V gene data show CDR1 as LNHDA and CDR2 as SQIVND (reference sequence). This CDR3 region has 14 residues. The CDR3 spells CASSRDGGLYEQYF. The CDR3 DNA follows: TGTGCCAGTAGTAGGGACGGAGGTTTATACGAGCAGTACTTC.

The chain uses TRBV18 and TRBJ2-2; possible D gene TRBD2, 6 bases. The germline V and J ends were trimmed by 3 bases and 0 bases, with 11 bases remaining between them. The CDR3 runs to 16 residues. CDR1 and CDR2 (germline): KGHSH, LQKENI. The CDR3: CASSPSSDPNTGELFF. CDR3 sequence (DNA): TGTGCCAGCTCACCTTCTAGCGACCCGAACACCGGGGAGCTGTTTTTT.

This chain connects TRBV5-1 to TRBJ2-5, with 8 bases aligning to TRBD1. V was clipped by 5 bases and J by 5 bases; unmatched bases: 11. The CDR3 length is 15 residues. Germline V gene data show CDR1 as SGHRS and CDR2 as YFSETQ. This chain's CDR3 is CASSSSPTGGETQYF. In DNA, the CDR3 is TGCGCCAGCAGTTCCAGTCCCACAGGGGGGGAGACCCAGTACTTC.

The CDR3 coding sequence is TGCGCCAGCAGCCGAGCGGGACAGGGACACGAGCAGTACTTC. This gives the protein CASSRAGQGHEQYF. The chain is built from TRBV4-1 and TRBJ2-7; 9 bases fit TRBD1. The length of the CDR3 is 14 residues. Germline values: CDR1 MGHRA, CDR2 YSYEKL. J gave up 5 bases and V 4 bases, and 6 bases lay outside the gene matches.